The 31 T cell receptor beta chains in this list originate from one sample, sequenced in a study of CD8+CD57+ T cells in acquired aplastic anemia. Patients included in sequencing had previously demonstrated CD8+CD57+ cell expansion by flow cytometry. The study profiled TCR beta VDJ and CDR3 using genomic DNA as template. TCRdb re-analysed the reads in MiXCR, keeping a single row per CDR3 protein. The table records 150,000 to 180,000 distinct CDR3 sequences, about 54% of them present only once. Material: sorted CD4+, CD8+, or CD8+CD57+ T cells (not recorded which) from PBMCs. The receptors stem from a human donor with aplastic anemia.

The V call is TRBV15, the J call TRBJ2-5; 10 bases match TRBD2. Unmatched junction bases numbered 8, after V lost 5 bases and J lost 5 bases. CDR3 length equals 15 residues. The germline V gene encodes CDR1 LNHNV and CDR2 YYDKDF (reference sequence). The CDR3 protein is CATSVGSGGRETQYF. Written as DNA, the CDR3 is TGTGCCACCAGCGTTGGTAGCGGGGGGCGGGAGACCCAGTACTTC. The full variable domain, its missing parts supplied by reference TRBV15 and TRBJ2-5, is DAMVIQNPRYQVTQFGKPVTLSCSQTLNHNVMYWYQQKSSQAPKLLFHYYDKDFNNEADTPDNFQSRRPNTSFCFLDIRSPGLGDTAMYLCATSVGSGGRETQYFGPGTRLLVL.

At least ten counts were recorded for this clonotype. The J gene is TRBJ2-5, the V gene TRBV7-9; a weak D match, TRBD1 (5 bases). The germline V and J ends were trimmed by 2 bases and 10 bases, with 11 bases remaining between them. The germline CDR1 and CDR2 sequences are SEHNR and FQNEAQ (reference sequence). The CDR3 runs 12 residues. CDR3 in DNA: TGTGCCAGCAGCTTAATTACAGGAGACCAGTACTTC. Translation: CASSLITGDQYF.

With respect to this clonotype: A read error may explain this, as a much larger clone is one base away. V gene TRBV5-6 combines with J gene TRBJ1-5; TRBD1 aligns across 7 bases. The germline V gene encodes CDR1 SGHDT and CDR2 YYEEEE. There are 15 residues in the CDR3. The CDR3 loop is CASSLAGTANRPQHF. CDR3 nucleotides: TGTGCCAGCAGCTTGGCCGGGACAGCAAATCGGCCCCAGCATTTT.

CDR3 amino acids: CASSPGWGNSPLHF. DNA of the CDR3: TGTGCCAGCAGCCCCGGGTGGGGTAATTCACCCCTCCACTTT. J is TRBJ1-6 and V is TRBV5-4; no reliable D call. The CDR3 spans 14 residues. Germline values: CDR1 SGHNT, CDR2 YYREEE (reference sequence). Trimming shortened V by 4 bases and J by 6 bases, and 11 bases separated the two germline ends.

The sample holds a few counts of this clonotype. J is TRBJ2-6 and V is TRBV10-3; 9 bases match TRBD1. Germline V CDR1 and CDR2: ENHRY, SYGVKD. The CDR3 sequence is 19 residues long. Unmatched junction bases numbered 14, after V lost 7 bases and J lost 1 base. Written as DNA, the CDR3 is TGTGCCATCACGCCGTCTGTAGGACAGGGGAGGTCTGGGGCCAACGTCCTGACTTTC. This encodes CAITPSVGQGRSGANVLTF.

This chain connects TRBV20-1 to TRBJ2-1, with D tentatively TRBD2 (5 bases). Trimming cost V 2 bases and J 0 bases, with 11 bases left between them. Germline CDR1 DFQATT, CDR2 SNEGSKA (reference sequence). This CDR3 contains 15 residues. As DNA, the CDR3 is TGCAGTGCTAGACTAGCTCTGAGCTCCTACAATGAGCAGTTCTTC. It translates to CSARLALSSYNEQFF.

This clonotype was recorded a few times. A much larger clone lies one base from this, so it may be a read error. This CDR3 is CASSRGGTSAYEQCF. CDR3 DNA sequence: TGCGCCAGCAGCCGAGGGGGGACTAGCGCTTACGAGCAGTGCTTC. The chain uses TRBV4-3 and TRBJ2-7, with TRBD2 matching 10 bases. The germline CDR1 and CDR2 sequences are LGHNA and YSLEER. CDR3 size: 15 residues.

CDR3 residues: CATSRDPTNNSPLHF. In DNA form, the CDR3 reads TGTGCCACCAGCAGAGATCCGACAAATAATTCACCCCTCCACTTT. V and J are TRBV15 and TRBJ1-6; no clear D gene. Per the germline V gene, CDR1 is LNHNV and CDR2 is YYDKDF (reference sequence). V was trimmed by 0 bases and J by 5 bases, leaving 8 bases between them. The CDR3 covers 15 residues.

The chain's CDR3 is CASSLSYRTRTNTGELFF. DNA for the CDR3: TGTGCCAGCAGCTTATCGTACCGGACTAGAACGAACACCGGGGAGCTGTTTTTT. The J gene is TRBJ2-2, the V gene TRBV11-1, with 7 bases that match TRBD2. V trimming: 2 bases; J trimming: 0 bases; junction bases outside the gene matches: 9. The CDR3 consists of 18 residues. CDR1 SGHAT and CDR2 FQDESV come from the germline V gene (reference sequence).

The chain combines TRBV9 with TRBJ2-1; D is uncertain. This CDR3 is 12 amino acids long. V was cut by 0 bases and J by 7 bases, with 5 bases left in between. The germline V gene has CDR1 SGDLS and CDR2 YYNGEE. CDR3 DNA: TGTGCCAGCAGCGTAGGGTTGAATGAGCAGTTCTTC. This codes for CASSVGLNEQFF.

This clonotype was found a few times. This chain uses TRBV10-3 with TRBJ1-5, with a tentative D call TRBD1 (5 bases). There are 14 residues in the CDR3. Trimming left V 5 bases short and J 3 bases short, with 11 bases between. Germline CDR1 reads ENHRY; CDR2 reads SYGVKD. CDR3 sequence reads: CAISTGETNQPQHF. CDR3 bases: TGTGCCATCAGTACGGGGGAAACCAATCAGCCCCAGCATTTT.

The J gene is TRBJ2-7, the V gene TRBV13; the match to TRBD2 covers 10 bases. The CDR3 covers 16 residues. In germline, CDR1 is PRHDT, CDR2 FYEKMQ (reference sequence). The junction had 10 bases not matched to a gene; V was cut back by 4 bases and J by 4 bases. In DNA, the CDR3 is TGTGCCAGCAGCTACAGCCCCACTAGCGGGGCATACGAGCAGTACTTC. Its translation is CASSYSPTSGAYEQYF.

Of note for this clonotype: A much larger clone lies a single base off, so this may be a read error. CDR3: CASSTKAVGQYF. CDR3 bases: TGTGCCAGCAGCACAAAGGCGGTTGGGCAGTACTTC. The chain recombines TRBV11-2 with TRBJ2-7; no definite D call. The V end lost 5 bases, the J end lost 9 bases, and 14 bases lay between the germline ends. The V gene's germline CDR1 is SGHAT and CDR2 FQNNGV. CDR3 length: 12 amino acids.

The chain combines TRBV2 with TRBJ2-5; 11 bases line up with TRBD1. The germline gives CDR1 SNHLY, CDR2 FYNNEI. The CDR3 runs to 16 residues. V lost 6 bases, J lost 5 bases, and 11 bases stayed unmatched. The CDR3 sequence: CASRDGGQGAGETQYF. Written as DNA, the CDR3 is TGTGCCAGCAGGGACGGAGGACAGGGGGCAGGGGAGACCCAGTACTTC.

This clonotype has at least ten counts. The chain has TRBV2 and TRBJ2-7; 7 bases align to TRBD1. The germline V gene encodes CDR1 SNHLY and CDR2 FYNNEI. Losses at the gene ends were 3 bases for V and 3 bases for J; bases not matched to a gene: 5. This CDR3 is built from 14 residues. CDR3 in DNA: TGTGCCAGCAGTGACAGGGGGATTAGCTACGAGCAGTACTTC. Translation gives CASSDRGISYEQYF.

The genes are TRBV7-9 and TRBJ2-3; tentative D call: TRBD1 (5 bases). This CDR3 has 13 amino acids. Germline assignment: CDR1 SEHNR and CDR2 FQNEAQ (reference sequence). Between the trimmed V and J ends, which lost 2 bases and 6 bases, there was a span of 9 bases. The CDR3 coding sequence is TGTGCCAGCAGCTTAACGGACACTGATACGCAGTATTTT. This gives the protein CASSLTDTDTQYF.

Here the CDR3 reads CASSLQARTEAFF. The CDR3 DNA sequence: TGTGCCAGCAGTTTACAGGCCCGGACTGAAGCTTTCTTT. This sequence joins TRBV27 and TRBJ1-1; D not resolved. Trimming removed 2 bases from V and 5 bases from J, with 9 bases in between. CDR1 is MNHEY, CDR2 SMNVEV, per germline (reference sequence). CDR3 length: 13 residues.

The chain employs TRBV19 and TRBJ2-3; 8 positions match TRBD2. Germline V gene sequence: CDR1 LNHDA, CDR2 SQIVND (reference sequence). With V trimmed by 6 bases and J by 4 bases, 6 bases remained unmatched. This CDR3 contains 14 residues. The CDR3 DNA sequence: TGTGCCAGTAGGAGCGGGGGAGGGTCAGATACGCAGTATTTT. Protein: CASRSGGGSDTQYF.

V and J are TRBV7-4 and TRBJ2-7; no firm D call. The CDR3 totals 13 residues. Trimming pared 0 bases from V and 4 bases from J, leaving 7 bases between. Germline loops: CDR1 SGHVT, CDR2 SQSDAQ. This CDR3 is CASSLAPPYEQYF. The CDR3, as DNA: TGTGCCAGCAGCTTAGCGCCCCCTTACGAGCAGTACTTC.

CDR3 sequence (DNA): TGTGCCAGTAGTTTGACAGCTTCTTACGAGCAGTACTTC. Translation: CASSLTASYEQYF. This chain joins TRBV19 and TRBJ2-7, with D possibly matching TRBD1 (5 bases). The germline CDR1 and CDR2 sequences are LNHDA and SQIVND (reference sequence). This CDR3 comprises 13 residues. Trimming removed 5 bases at V and 4 bases at J, with 12 bases between.

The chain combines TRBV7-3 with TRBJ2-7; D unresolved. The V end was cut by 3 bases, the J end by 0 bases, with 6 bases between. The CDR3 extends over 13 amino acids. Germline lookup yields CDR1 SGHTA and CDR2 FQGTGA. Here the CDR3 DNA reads TGTGCCAGCAGCTTCGGACCCTCCTACGAGCAGTACTTC. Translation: CASSFGPSYEQYF.

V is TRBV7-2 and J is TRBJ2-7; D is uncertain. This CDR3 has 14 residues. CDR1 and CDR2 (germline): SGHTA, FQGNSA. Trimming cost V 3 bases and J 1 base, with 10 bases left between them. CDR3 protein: CASSFGVGSYEQYF. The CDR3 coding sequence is TGTGCCAGCAGCTTTGGGGTGGGGTCCTACGAGCAGTACTTC.

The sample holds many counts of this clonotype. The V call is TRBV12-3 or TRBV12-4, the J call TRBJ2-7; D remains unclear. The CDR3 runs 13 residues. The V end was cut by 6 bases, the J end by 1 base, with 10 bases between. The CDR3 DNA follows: TGTGCCAGCAGATCAGACAAATCCTACGAGCAGTACTTC. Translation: CASRSDKSYEQYF.

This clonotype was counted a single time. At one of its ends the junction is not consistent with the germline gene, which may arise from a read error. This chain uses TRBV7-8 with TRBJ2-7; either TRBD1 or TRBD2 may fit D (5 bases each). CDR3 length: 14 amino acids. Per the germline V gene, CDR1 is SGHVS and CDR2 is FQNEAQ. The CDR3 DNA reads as TGTGCCAGCGGCTTGGGGGTCGCAACACCCGAGCAGTACTTC. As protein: CASGLGVATPEQYF.

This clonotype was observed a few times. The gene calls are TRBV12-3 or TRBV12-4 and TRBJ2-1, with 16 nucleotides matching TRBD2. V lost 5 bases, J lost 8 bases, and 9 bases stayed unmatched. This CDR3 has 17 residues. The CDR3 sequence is CASSPPGLAGGLYEQFF. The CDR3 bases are TGTGCCAGCAGTCCCCCGGGACTAGCGGGGGGGCTCTATGAGCAGTTCTTC.

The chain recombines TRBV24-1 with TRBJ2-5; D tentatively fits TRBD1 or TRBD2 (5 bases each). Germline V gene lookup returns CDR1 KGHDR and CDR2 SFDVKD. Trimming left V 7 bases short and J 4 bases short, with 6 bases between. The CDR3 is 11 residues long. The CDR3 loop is CATRRGETQYF. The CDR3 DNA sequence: TGTGCCACCAGGAGGGGAGAGACCCAGTACTTC.

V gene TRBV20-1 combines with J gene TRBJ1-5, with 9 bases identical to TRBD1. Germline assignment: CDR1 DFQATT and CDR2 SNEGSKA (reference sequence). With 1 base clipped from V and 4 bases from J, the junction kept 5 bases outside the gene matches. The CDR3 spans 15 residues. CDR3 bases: TGCAGTGCTAGAGGCCCGGGACAGGGAAATCAGCCCCAGCATTTT. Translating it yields CSARGPGQGNQPQHF.

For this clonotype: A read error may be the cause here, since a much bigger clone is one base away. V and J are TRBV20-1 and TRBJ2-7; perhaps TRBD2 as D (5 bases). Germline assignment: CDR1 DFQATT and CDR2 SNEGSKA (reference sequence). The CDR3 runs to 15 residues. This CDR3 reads CSARDLYGKAYEQHF. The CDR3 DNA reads TGCAGTGCTAGAGATTTATACGGGAAAGCCTACGAGCAGCACTTC.

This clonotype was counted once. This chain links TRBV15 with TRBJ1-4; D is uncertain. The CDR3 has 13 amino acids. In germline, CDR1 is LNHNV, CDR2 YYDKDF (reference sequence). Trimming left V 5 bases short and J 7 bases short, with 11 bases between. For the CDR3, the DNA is TGTGCCACCAGCCCCTCACTGGGTGAAAAACTGTTTTTT. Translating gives CATSPSLGEKLFF. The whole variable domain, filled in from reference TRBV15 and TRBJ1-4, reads DAMVIQNPRYQVTQFGKPVTLSCSQTLNHNVMYWYQQKSSQAPKLLFHYYDKDFNNEADTPDNFQSRRPNTSFCFLDIRSPGLGDTAMYLCATSPSLGEKLFFGSGTQLSVL.

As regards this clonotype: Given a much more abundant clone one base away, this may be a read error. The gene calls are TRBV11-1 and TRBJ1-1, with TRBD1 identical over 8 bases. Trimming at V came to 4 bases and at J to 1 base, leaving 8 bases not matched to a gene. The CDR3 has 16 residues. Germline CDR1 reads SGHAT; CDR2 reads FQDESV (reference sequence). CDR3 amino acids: CASSSGTGNANTEAFF. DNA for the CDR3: TGTGCCAGCAGCTCTGGGACAGGTAATGCGAACACTGAAGCTTTCTTT. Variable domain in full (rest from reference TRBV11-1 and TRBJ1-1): EAEVAQSPRYKITEKSQAVAFWCDPISGHATLYWYRQILGQGPELLVQFQDESVVDDSQLPKDRFSAERLKGVDSTLKIQPAELGDSAMYLCASSSGTGNANTEAFFGQGTRLTVV.

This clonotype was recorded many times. The CDR3 sequence is CASSQGLEETQYF. CDR3 coding DNA: TGTGCCAGCAGCCAAGGACTGGAGGAGACCCAGTACTTC. The V call is TRBV7-6, the J call TRBJ2-5, with a tentative D call TRBD2 (5 bases). This CDR3 is built from 13 residues. The V and J ends lost 5 bases and 5 bases respectively, with 12 bases between them. CDR1 and CDR2 (germline): SGHVS, FNYEAQ.